What follows are 20 T cell receptor beta chains derived from one specimen sequenced in a study of blood T cell repertoires in COVID-19. The method was immunoSEQ multiplex PCR; TCRdb's version includes in-frame clones alone and lacks a portion of them. Of about 520,000 clones detected, 75% to 90% appear once; the ten largest clones hold approximately 3.4%. The material sequenced was peripheral blood. These receptor sequences come from a human donor in a cohort sampled during active COVID-19.

A word on this clone: The sample carries other DNA sequences with the same CDR3. The chain is built from TRBV19 and TRBJ2-7, with TRBD2 identical over 8 bases. The CDR3 runs 14 residues. Germline V gene sequence: CDR1 LNHDA, CDR2 SQIVND (reference sequence). The J segment lost 1 base and the V segment lost 3 bases, leaving 2 bases of the junction unmatched. The CDR3 region has the DNA TGTGCCAGTAGTATGGCGGGAGGATCCTACGAGCAGTACTTC. It is translated as CASSMAGGSYEQYF.

The chain recombines TRBV20-1 with TRBJ2-1; 7 bases map to TRBD2. CDR1 DFQATT and CDR2 SNEGSKA come from the germline V gene (reference sequence). V lost 3 bases, J lost 0 bases, and 8 bases stayed unmatched. The CDR3 covers 16 residues. The CDR3 DNA follows: TGCAGTGCTAGTCTCCCTAGCGGAAGCTCCTACAATGAGCAGTTCTTC. This encodes CSASLPSGSSYNEQFF.

The chain joins TRBV5-6 to TRBJ2-1; weak D call: TRBD2 (5 bases). Germline V gives CDR1 SGHDT, CDR2 YYEEEE. The CDR3 is made up of 14 amino acids. The V end was cut by 0 bases, the J end by 2 bases, with 6 bases between. The CDR3 here is CASSLAGAYNEQFF. The CDR3 region has the DNA TGTGCCAGCAGCTTGGCCGGGGCCTACAATGAGCAGTTCTTC.

The CDR3 region has the DNA TGTGCCAGCAGCCGACAGGGGGGAACAGATACGCAGTATTTT. Translating it yields CASSRQGGTDTQYF. The gene calls are TRBV14 and TRBJ2-3, with TRBD1 matching 9 bases. Unmatched junction bases numbered 2, after V lost 4 bases and J lost 3 bases. The CDR3 is 14 residues long. CDR1 and CDR2 from the germline V gene are SGHDN and FVKESK.

V gene TRBV4-2 combines with J gene TRBJ1-1; D gene uncertain. Germline assignment: CDR1 LGHNA and CDR2 YNFKEQ. This CDR3 is built from 13 residues. The V gene lost 5 bases and the J gene lost 4 bases, with 11 bases spanning the gap. CDR3 sequence: CASSYFRGTEAFF. The CDR3 coding sequence is TGTGCCAGCAGCTATTTTAGAGGCACTGAAGCTTTCTTT.

In DNA form, the CDR3 reads TGTGCCAGCAGCCAATCGGGGCAGAGTAATTCACCCCTCCACTTT. Encoded protein: CASSQSGQSNSPLHF. V gene TRBV16 combines with J gene TRBJ1-6, with D possibly matching TRBD1 (5 bases). The CDR3 sequence is 15 residues long. The germline V and J ends were trimmed by 0 bases and 6 bases, with 9 bases remaining between them. Germline V CDR1 and CDR2: KGHSY, FQNENV.

The genes are TRBV15 and TRBJ2-7; a possible D gene is TRBD2 (5 bases). CDR1 and CDR2 from the germline V gene are LNHNV and YYDKDF (reference sequence). CDR3 length: 17 residues. V was clipped by 6 bases and J by 6 bases, with 27 bases between them. Here the CDR3 reads CATRHLAGASLGSEQYF. The CDR3 DNA reads as TGTGCCACCAGGCACCTCGCGGGTGCCTCCTTGGGCTCCGAGCAGTACTTC.

This clone was seen more than once but under ten times. The chain couples TRBV5-1 to TRBJ2-7; 9 bases are shared with TRBD1. The CDR3 is 15 residues long. V was pared by 0 bases and J by 7 bases, with 8 bases of the junction left unmatched. Germline CDR1 and CDR2: SGHRS and YFSETQ. CDR3 residues: CASSLGGQGTGEQYF. In DNA, the CDR3 is TGCGCCAGCAGCTTGGGTGGACAGGGGACGGGAGAGCAGTACTTC.

The V gene is TRBV4-3, the J gene TRBJ2-3; 7 nucleotides align to TRBD1. This CDR3 spans 14 amino acids. After removal of 6 bases from V and 1 base from J, the junction contained 4 bases not matched to a gene. Germline loops: CDR1 LGHNA, CDR2 YSLEER. CDR3 protein: CASSTGAGTDTQYF. DNA for the CDR3: TGCGCCAGCAGTACAGGGGCTGGCACAGATACGCAGTATTTT.

This clone showed up just once. The chain has TRBV7-2 and TRBJ2-4; the D gene is possibly TRBD1 (5 bases). Looked up from germline, CDR1 is SGHTA and CDR2 is FQGNSA. CDR3 length equals 12 residues. The V end lost 3 bases, the J end lost 8 bases, and 8 bases lay between the germline ends. The CDR3 is CASSLQGDIQYF. CDR3 bases: TGTGCCAGCAGCTTGCAGGGCGACATTCAGTACTTC.

This clone was seen only a few times. The gene calls are TRBV7-6 and TRBJ2-3; weak D call: TRBD1 (5 bases). The CDR3 covers 17 residues. Germline V CDR1 and CDR2: SGHVS, FNYEAQ. Trimming took off 4 bases at V and 2 bases at J, with 19 bases between the two ends. As DNA, the CDR3 is TGTGCCAGCAGCTCCCCCCGTGACAGTCCTTTCACAGATACGCAGTATTTT. As protein: CASSSPRDSPFTDTQYF.

The gene calls are TRBV11-2 and TRBJ2-5; TRBD2 might be the D (5 bases). Trimming removed 2 bases at V and 7 bases at J, with 11 bases between. Looked up from germline, CDR1 is SGHAT and CDR2 is FQNNGV. The CDR3 spans 13 residues. CDR3 DNA sequence: TGTGCCAGCAGCTTACTGCGCGAGGGGACCCAGTACTTC. It encodes CASSLLREGTQYF.

This clone appeared a few times. The chain joins TRBV5-1 to TRBJ2-7, with TRBD2 matching over 13 bases. This CDR3 region has 16 residues. Germline V lookup: CDR1 SGHRS, CDR2 YFSETQ. The trim removed 4 bases at V and 5 bases at J, leaving 9 bases unmatched. The CDR3 reads CASSRGTSGDLDEQYF. The DNA for the CDR3 is TGCGCCAGCAGCCGAGGGACTAGCGGGGATCTCGACGAGCAGTACTTC. Combining the CDR3 with reference TRBV5-1 and TRBJ2-7 gives the whole variable domain KAGVTQTPRYLIKTRGQQVTLSCSPISGHRSVSWYQQTPGQGLQFLFEYFSETQRNKGNFPGRFSGRQFSNSRSEMNVSTLELGDSALYLCASSRGTSGDLDEQYFGPGTRLTVT.

The chain uses TRBV18 and TRBJ2-7; D possibly corresponds to TRBD2 (5 bases). V was trimmed by 0 bases and J by 2 bases, leaving 11 bases between them. The CDR3 contains 15 residues. Per germline, CDR1 KGHSH and CDR2 LQKENI. The CDR3 sequence: CASSPPSRGAYEQYF. CDR3 DNA sequence: TGTGCCAGCTCACCACCCAGCCGGGGTGCCTACGAGCAGTACTTC. Using reference TRBV18 and TRBJ2-7 for the parts outside the CDR3, the full variable domain is NAGVMQNPRHLVRRRGQEARLRCSPMKGHSHVYWYRQLPEEGLKFMVYLQKENIIDESGMPKERFSAEFPKEGPSILRIQQVVRGDSAAYFCASSPPSRGAYEQYFGPGTRLTVT.

This clone was counted only a few times. The sample carries other DNA sequences with the same CDR3. V and J are TRBV28 and TRBJ1-1; D gene unclear. Per germline, CDR1 MDHEN and CDR2 SYDVKM. CDR3 length: 14 amino acids. V was cut by 2 bases and J by 1 base, with 8 bases left in between. Here the CDR3 DNA reads TGTGCCAGCAGTTTAATACGGGGGAACACTGAAGCTTTCTTT. It yields the protein CASSLIRGNTEAFF.

V usage is TRBV9 and J usage is TRBJ1-1; TRBD1 matches at 8 bases. The junction had 6 bases not matched to a gene; V was cut back by 0 bases and J by 5 bases. CDR1 and CDR2 (germline): SGDLS, YYNGEE. The CDR3 spans 15 residues. The CDR3 reads CASSVGTGLGTEAFF. The CDR3 DNA reads TGTGCCAGCAGCGTAGGGACAGGGCTGGGGACTGAAGCTTTCTTT.

The chain links TRBV19 to TRBJ2-1; D unresolved. Between the trimmed V and J ends, which lost 7 bases and 4 bases, there was a span of 5 bases. The germline gives CDR1 LNHDA, CDR2 SQIVND (reference sequence). This CDR3 is built from 11 residues. The CDR3 sequence is CASTSYNEQFF. The CDR3 coding sequence is TGTGCCAGTACGAGTTACAATGAGCAGTTCTTC. Drawing the rest from reference TRBV19 and TRBJ2-1, the complete variable domain is DGGITQSPKYLFRKEGQNVTLSCEQNLNHDAMYWYRQDPGQGLRLIYYSQIVNDFQKGDIAEGYSVSREKKESFPLTVTSAQKNPTAFYLCASTSYNEQFFGPGTRLTVL.

The chain carries TRBV5-6 and TRBJ1-1; D remains ambiguous. V gave up 3 bases and J gave up 0 bases, with 6 bases separating them. Looked up from germline, CDR1 is SGHDT and CDR2 is YYEEEE. This CDR3 comprises 13 residues. CDR3 residues: CASSSGMNTEAFF. CDR3 nucleotides: TGTGCCAGCAGCTCCGGGATGAACACTGAAGCTTTCTTT.

In its sample, this clone was seen once. The chain links TRBV5-1 to TRBJ2-7, with D perhaps matching TRBD2 (7 bases). Deletions cut 4 bases from V and 3 bases from J, with 17 bases between. Germline V CDR1 and CDR2: SGHRS, YFSETQ. The CDR3 is made up of 15 amino acids. The chain's CDR3 is CASSPERGEGYEQYF. The CDR3 DNA reads as TGCGCCAGCAGCCCGGAGAGGGGGGAGGGCTACGAGCAGTACTTC.

The chain is built from TRBV5-1 and TRBJ2-1; TRBD2 agrees at 7 bases. After removal of 0 bases from V and 8 bases from J, the junction contained 8 bases not matched to a gene. From germline, CDR1 is SGHRS and CDR2 YFSETQ. The length of the CDR3 is 15 residues. The CDR3 protein is CASSLAGREFDEQFF. For the CDR3, the DNA is TGCGCCAGCAGCTTGGCGGGGAGGGAATTCGATGAGCAGTTCTTC.